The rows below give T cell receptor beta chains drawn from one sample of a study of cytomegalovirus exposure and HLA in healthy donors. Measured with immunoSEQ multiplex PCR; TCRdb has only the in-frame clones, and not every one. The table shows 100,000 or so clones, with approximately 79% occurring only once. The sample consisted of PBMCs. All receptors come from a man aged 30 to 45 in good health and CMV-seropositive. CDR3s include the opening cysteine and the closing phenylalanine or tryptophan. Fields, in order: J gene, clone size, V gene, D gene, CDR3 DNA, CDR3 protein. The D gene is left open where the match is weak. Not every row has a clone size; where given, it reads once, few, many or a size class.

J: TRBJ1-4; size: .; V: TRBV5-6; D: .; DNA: TGTGCCAGCAGCAGACCTGCGGGCCTGGGTGAAAAACTGTTTTTT; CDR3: CASSRPAGLGEKLFF
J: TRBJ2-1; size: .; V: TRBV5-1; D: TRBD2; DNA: TGCGCCAGCAGCTTGAACCTAGCGGGGGGTCATGAGCAGTTCTTC; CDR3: CASSLNLAGGHEQFF
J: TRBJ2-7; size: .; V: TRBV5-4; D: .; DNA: TGTGCCAGCAGCTACTACCACTCCTACGAGCAGTACTTC; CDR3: CASSYYHSYEQYF
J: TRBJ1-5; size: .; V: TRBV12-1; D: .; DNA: TGTGCCAGCAGCGCACGGGACAGCTCCCTTAATCAGCCCCAGCATTTT; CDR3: CASSARDSSLNQPQHF
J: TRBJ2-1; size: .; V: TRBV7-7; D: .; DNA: TGTGCTAGCAGTCCAAACAGGGACAATGAGCAGTTCTTC; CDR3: CASSPNRDNEQFF
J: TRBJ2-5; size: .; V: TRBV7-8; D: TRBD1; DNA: TGTGCCAGCAGCATCTCCGGGACAGGGTCATGGGAGACCCAGTACTTC; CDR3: CASSISGTGSWETQYF
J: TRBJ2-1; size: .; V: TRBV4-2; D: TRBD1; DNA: TGTGCCAGCAGCCAAGCGGACAGGGAAAATGAGCAGTTCTTC; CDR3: CASSQADRENEQFF
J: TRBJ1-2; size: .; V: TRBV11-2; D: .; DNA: TGTGCCAGCAGCTTAGATCAACAGTTTCTCTATGGCTACACCTTC; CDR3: CASSLDQQFLYGYTF
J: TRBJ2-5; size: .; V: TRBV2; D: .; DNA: TGTGCCAGCAGTGAAAACTACGGTCAAGAGACCCAGTACTTC; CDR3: CASSENYGQETQYF
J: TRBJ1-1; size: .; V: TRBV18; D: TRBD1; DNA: TGTGCCAGCGATCAGACAGGGGGGGACACTGAAGCTTTCTTT; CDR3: CASDQTGGDTEAFF
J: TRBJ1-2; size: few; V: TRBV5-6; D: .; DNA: TGTGCCAGCAGGCTTGTGGGTGCGACAGCGGGGGCCGTGGATGGCTACACCTTC; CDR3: CASRLVGATAGAVDGYTF
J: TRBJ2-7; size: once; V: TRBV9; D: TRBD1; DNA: TGTGCCAGCAGCGTAGGGGGGACAGGGACATACGAGCAGTACTTC; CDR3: CASSVGGTGTYEQYF
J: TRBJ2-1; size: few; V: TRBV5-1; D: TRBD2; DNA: TGCGCCAGCAGCTTGGATGCGGGGGGCAGGCAGTTCTTC; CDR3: CASSLDAGGRQFF
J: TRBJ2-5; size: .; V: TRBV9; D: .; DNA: TGTGCCAGCAGCCCAAACACAGGAGAGACCCAGTACTTC; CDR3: CASSPNTGETQYF
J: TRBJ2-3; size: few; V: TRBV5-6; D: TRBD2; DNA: TGTGCCAGCAGCATGACTAGCGGGGGGACCACAGATACGCAGTATTTT; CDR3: CASSMTSGGTTDTQYF
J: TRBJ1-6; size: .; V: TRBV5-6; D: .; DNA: TGTGCCAGCAGCTTGGGGACAGAGTATAATTCACCCCTCCACTTT; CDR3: CASSLGTEYNSPLHF
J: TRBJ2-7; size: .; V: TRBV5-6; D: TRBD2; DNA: TGTGCCAGCAGCTCCCGTCCGGGGGGGCCGGCTTACGAGCAGTACTTC; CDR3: CASSSRPGGPAYEQYF
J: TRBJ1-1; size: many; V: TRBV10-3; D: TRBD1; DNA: TGTGCCATCAGTCAAACAGGGGGGAACACTGAAGCTTTCTTT; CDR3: CAISQTGGNTEAFF
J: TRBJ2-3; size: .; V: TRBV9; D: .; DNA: TGTGCCAGCAGCGCCCGTAAGGGGGGGCAAACTAGCACAGATACGCAGTATTTT; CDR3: CASSARKGGQTSTDTQYF
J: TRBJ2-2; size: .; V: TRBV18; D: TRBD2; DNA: TGTGCCAGCTCACCACGACTAGCGAAGAACACCGGGGAGCTGTTTTTT; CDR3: CASSPRLAKNTGELFF
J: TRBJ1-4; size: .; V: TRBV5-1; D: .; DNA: TGCGCCAGCAGCCAAGGGAGAACTAATGAAAAACTGTTTTTT; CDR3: CASSQGRTNEKLFF
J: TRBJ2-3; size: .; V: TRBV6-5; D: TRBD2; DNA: TGTGCCAGCAGGCTAGCGGCCCGGCAGTATTTT; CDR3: CASRLAARQYF